This T cell receptor (beta chain) was profiled in a study of cytomegalovirus exposure and HLA in healthy donors. The study's findings and limits: Accurate predictions that matched the HLA-A and HLA-B alleles of most subjects were reportedly made from TCR beta sequences. In an earlier analysis, most TCR beta V segments were productive about 87% or about 30% of the time. Later work associated around 18,000 TCR beta sequences with HLA alleles at 0.05 false discovery rate. Common viral pathogens seemed to be connected with several of the most significant clusters, according to a later analysis.

A multiplex PCR was run with 60 Vbeta primers and 13 Jbeta primers. Using immunoSEQ multiplex PCR, the repertoire was profiled, and TCRdb retains in-frame clones only, with some absent. The sample lists 170,000 or so clones, approximately 86% seen once, with roughly 1.9% in the top ten. As to this clone: As yet, its antigen is unknown. This same CDR3 is encoded by further DNA sequences in the sample.

CDR3 length: 15 residues. The V gene lost 1 base and the J gene lost 0 bases, with 4 bases spanning the gap. Germline loops: CDR1 MNHNS, CDR2 SASEGT. This chain links TRBV6-1 with TRBJ2-6, with D unresolved. Sequencing was performed on PBMCs. The sequence was obtained from a woman aged 18-30 years in good health and CMV-seronegative. CDR3 nucleotide sequence: TGTGCCAGCAGTGAAGATAGCTCTGGGGCCAACGTCCTGACTTTC. Protein product: CASSEDSSGANVLTF.